One sample yielded the 25 T cell receptor beta chains listed below, sequenced in a study of blood T cell repertoires in COVID-19. Repertoires were generated with immunoSEQ multiplex PCR, while TCRdb's copy carries only in-frame clones and drops some. The sample includes some 390,000 clones, more than 75% of them seen just once. The sequenced sample was peripheral blood. The origin of the receptors is a woman aged 60 to 75 with COVID-19, enrolled during active disease.

The V call is TRBV18, the J call TRBJ1-2; D unclear. V lost 6 bases and J 7 bases, leaving 12 bases between the germline ends. The V gene's germline CDR1 is KGHSH and CDR2 LQKENI. The CDR3 is 12 residues long. CDR3 in amino acids: CASSSTWFGYTF. The CDR3 DNA reads as TGTGCCAGCTCTAGTACTTGGTTTGGCTACACCTTC.

The chain uses TRBV9 and TRBJ1-1, with D possibly matching TRBD1 (5 bases). The ends were cut back, 0 bases at V and 1 base at J, with 7 bases in the middle. The CDR3 loop spans 14 amino acids. Germline CDR1 and CDR2: SGDLS and YYNGEE. The CDR3 reads CASSVDQGNTEAFF. The CDR3 DNA reads TGTGCCAGCAGCGTAGACCAGGGGAACACTGAAGCTTTCTTT.

This clone turned up a few times. The chain employs TRBV28 and TRBJ2-7; D gene ambiguous. This CDR3 spans 11 amino acids. In germline, CDR1 is MDHEN, CDR2 SYDVKM. With 7 bases removed from V and 3 bases from J, the gap between germline ends came to 7 bases. The CDR3 region is CASTLGYEQYF. The CDR3 DNA is TGTGCCAGCACCCTCGGCTACGAGCAGTACTTC.

This rearrangement joins TRBV4-1 to TRBJ1-4; the match to TRBD1 covers 9 bases. J lost 8 bases, V lost 2 bases, and 12 bases had no gene match. The germline V gene has CDR1 MGHRA and CDR2 YSYEKL. This CDR3 region has 17 residues. CDR3 amino acids: CASSQSRTGENWEKLFF. CDR3 coding DNA: TGCGCCAGCAGCCAATCCCGGACAGGGGAGAACTGGGAAAAACTGTTTTTT.

This clone came up once. The J gene is TRBJ1-1, the V gene TRBV7-9; maybe TRBD1 (5 bases). Trimming left V 4 bases short and J 3 bases short, with 9 bases between. CDR1 SEHNR and CDR2 FQNEAQ come from the germline V gene (reference sequence). The CDR3 contains 13 residues. The CDR3 DNA is TGTGCCAGCAGCTCGGACAAGCACACTGAAGCTTTCTTT. This codes for CASSSDKHTEAFF.

This chain connects TRBV6-1 to TRBJ2-7; TRBD1 agrees at 7 bases. V trimming: 0 bases; J trimming: 12 bases; junction bases outside the gene matches: 2. This CDR3 is built from 11 residues. The germline CDR1 and CDR2 sequences are MNHNS and SASEGT. CDR3 residues: CASSEAGQSYF. Here the CDR3 DNA reads TGTGCCAGCAGTGAAGCGGGACAGTCGTACTTC.

The J gene is TRBJ1-5, the V gene TRBV5-6; D remains unclear. CDR1 SGHDT and CDR2 YYEEEE come from the germline V gene. V was shortened by 4 bases and J by 5 bases, with 16 bases between the two germline ends. The CDR3 loop spans 15 amino acids. DNA of the CDR3: TGTGCCAGCAGCCTCCGAAGGACTGACCATCAGCCCCAGCATTTT. Translated, it gives CASSLRRTDHQPQHF.

The J gene is TRBJ1-1, the V gene TRBV5-1, with D tentatively TRBD1 (6 bases). The length of the CDR3 is 17 residues. Germline assignment: CDR1 SGHRS and CDR2 YFSETQ. The ends were cut back, 3 bases at V and 0 bases at J, with 18 bases in the middle. CDR3 bases: TGCGCCAGCAGCTCGGGTTTCGGGACATCGATGAACACTGAAGCTTTCTTT. Encoded protein: CASSSGFGTSMNTEAFF.

The rearrangement uses TRBV29-1 and TRBJ2-7; 12 bases agree with TRBD2. This CDR3 has 16 residues. CDR1 and CDR2 from the germline V gene are SQVTM and ANQGSEA. V gave up 3 bases and J gave up 0 bases; unmatched junction bases: 6. CDR3 in amino acids: CSVERTSGGTSYEQYF. CDR3 sequence (DNA): TGCAGCGTTGAGCGAACTAGCGGGGGGACCTCCTACGAGCAGTACTTC.

On this clone itself: Different DNA sequences within this sample yield the same CDR3. The rearrangement joins TRBV5-1 to TRBJ1-5, with a tentative D call TRBD1 (5 bases). V was pared by 2 bases and J by 7 bases, with 10 bases between. The germline V gene has CDR1 SGHRS and CDR2 YFSETQ. This CDR3 has 13 residues. As DNA, the CDR3 is TGCGCCAGCAGCTTAGAAGGGGCCCAGCCCCAGCATTTT. Protein sequence: CASSLEGAQPQHF.

The CDR3 loop is CAISPMGLYNEQFF. The CDR3 DNA follows: TGTGCCATCAGTCCGATGGGACTTTACAATGAGCAGTTCTTC. The chain recombines TRBV10-3 with TRBJ2-1; a possible D gene is TRBD2 (6 bases). Germline V gives CDR1 ENHRY, CDR2 SYGVKD. Trimming took off 5 bases at V and 4 bases at J, with 12 bases between the two ends. The CDR3 has 14 residues.

Here the CDR3 DNA reads TGTGCCAGCAGCTTCCCGGGACAGGGAAACACTGAAGCTTTCTTT. It yields the protein CASSFPGQGNTEAFF. The rearrangement joins TRBV7-9 to TRBJ1-1, with 9 bases that match TRBD1. CDR3 length: 15 amino acids. The trim removed 3 bases at V and 2 bases at J, leaving 4 bases unmatched. Germline CDR1 reads SEHNR; CDR2 reads FQNEAQ (reference sequence).

The chain uses TRBV5-1 and TRBJ2-7, with 7 bases aligning to TRBD1. This CDR3 has 14 amino acids. With V trimmed by 3 bases and J by 0 bases, 3 bases remained unmatched. Germline CDR1 SGHRS, CDR2 YFSETQ. CDR3 protein: CASSSDRVSYEQYF. In DNA, the CDR3 is TGCGCCAGCAGCTCTGACAGGGTCTCCTACGAGCAGTACTTC. The complete variable domain, with remaining parts taken from reference TRBV5-1 and TRBJ2-7, reads KAGVTQTPRYLIKTRGQQVTLSCSPISGHRSVSWYQQTPGQGLQFLFEYFSETQRNKGNFPGRFSGRQFSNSRSEMNVSTLELGDSALYLCASSSDRVSYEQYFGPGTRLTVT.

This chain uses TRBV27 with TRBJ2-1; 7 bases are a match to TRBD1. The ends lost 6 bases at V and 4 bases at J; junction bases unmatched: 15. CDR1 MNHEY and CDR2 SMNVEV come from the germline V gene (reference sequence). The CDR3 length is 17 residues. As DNA, the CDR3 is TGTGCCAGCAGCGGGCTTCCCATCGGGACAGAATACAATGAGCAGTTCTTC. Translating it yields CASSGLPIGTEYNEQFF.

This chain connects TRBV2 to TRBJ1-5, with no clear D. Germline values: CDR1 SNHLY, CDR2 FYNNEI. V shed 7 bases and J shed 0 bases, with 10 bases lying between them. This CDR3 spans 14 amino acids. The CDR3 coding sequence is TGTGCCAGCAAGGAGTTTCTTAGCAATCAGCCCCAGCATTTT. Translated, it gives CASKEFLSNQPQHF.

V gene TRBV7-3 combines with J gene TRBJ2-7, with a tentative D call TRBD1 (5 bases). Germline CDR1 is SGHTA and CDR2 is FQGTGA. The CDR3 is 16 residues long. V was cut by 1 base and J by 1 base, with 14 bases left in between. CDR3 residues: CASSLSPTTGSYEQYF. CDR3 bases: TGTGCCAGCAGCTTAAGTCCCACCACAGGATCCTACGAGCAGTACTTC.

This chain links TRBV9 with TRBJ1-6; D might be TRBD1 (6 bases). The germline V gene has CDR1 SGDLS and CDR2 YYNGEE. The CDR3 runs 13 residues. V lost 1 base, J lost 10 bases, and 9 bases lay in between. The CDR3 protein is CASSVSTGSPLHF. CDR3 coding DNA: TGTGCCAGCAGCGTATCGACAGGCTCACCCCTCCACTTT.

This rearrangement joins TRBV5-1 to TRBJ2-1; no firm D call. The V gene lost 2 bases and the J gene lost 0 bases, with 9 bases spanning the gap. The germline CDR1 and CDR2 sequences are SGHRS and YFSETQ. CDR3 size: 15 residues. CDR3 in amino acids: CASSLITRSYNEQFF. CDR3 coding DNA: TGCGCCAGCAGCTTAATCACGCGCTCCTACAATGAGCAGTTCTTC.

The V call is TRBV27, the J call TRBJ1-2, with D possibly being TRBD1 (5 bases). V was pared by 5 bases and J by 8 bases, with 18 bases between. Germline-derived CDR1 and CDR2 are MNHEY and SMNVEV (reference sequence). The CDR3 runs to 14 residues. The CDR3 loop is CASSLTDPGSGYTF. The CDR3 nucleotides are TGTGCCAGCAGTCTGACGGATCCAGGGTCCGGCTACACCTTC.

This chain uses TRBV4-1 with TRBJ1-4; D perhaps matches TRBD1 (5 bases). The V gene's germline CDR1 is MGHRA and CDR2 YSYEKL. The CDR3 length is 16 residues. Trimming removed 0 bases from V and 7 bases from J, with 15 bases in between. DNA of the CDR3: TGCGCCAGCAGCCAAGATGGGGGAGTCGGGGGTGAAAAACTGTTTTTT. It yields the protein CASSQDGGVGGEKLFF.

This chain connects TRBV6-2 or TRBV6-3 to TRBJ2-1, with D possibly TRBD1 on 5 matching bases. Germline loops: CDR1 MNHEY, CDR2 SVGEGT. The germline V and J ends were trimmed by 0 bases and 4 bases, with 10 bases remaining between them. The length of the CDR3 is 15 residues. CDR3 nucleotides: TGTGCCAGCAGTTACTCGGGGCAGATTTACAATGAGCAGTTCTTC. This codes for CASSYSGQIYNEQFF.

Turning to this clone: A read error may produce the germline difference seen at one junction end. The CDR3 bases are TGTGCTAGCAGCTTAGGGAGGGGCACCGGGGAGCTGTTTTTT. Protein: CASSLGRGTGELFF. This sequence joins TRBV7-7 and TRBJ2-2, with 7 bases identical to TRBD2. CDR1 and CDR2 (germline): SSHAT, FNYEAQ (reference sequence). There are 14 residues in the CDR3. The complete variable domain, with remaining parts taken from reference TRBV7-7 and TRBJ2-2, reads GAGVSQSPRYKVTKRGQDVTLRCDPISSHATLYWYQQALGQGPEFLTYFNYEAQPDKSGLPSDRFSAERPEGSISTLTIQRTEQRDSAMYRCASSLGRGTGELFFGEGSRLTVL.

The chain joins TRBV5-1 to TRBJ2-7; D is unclear. Germline lookup yields CDR1 SGHRS and CDR2 YFSETQ. V gave up 7 bases and J gave up 2 bases, with 10 bases separating them. The CDR3 length is 12 residues. CDR3 residues: CASSQTTYEQYF. CDR3 in DNA: TGCGCCAGCTCCCAGACAACCTACGAGCAGTACTTC.

This clone was recorded only once. The chain employs TRBV4-2 and TRBJ2-7; TRBD2 matches 10 bases. The ends lost 4 bases at V and 12 bases at J; junction bases unmatched: 12. This CDR3 has 14 residues. Germline V CDR1 and CDR2: LGHNA, YNFKEQ. The CDR3 region has the DNA TGTGCCAGCAGCCCCAGAGCGGGGGGGCCTGGTCCGTACTTC. It codes for CASSPRAGGPGPYF.

The chain couples TRBV5-1 to TRBJ2-2; the D gene is possibly TRBD2 (5 bases). The CDR3 is 14 residues long. CDR1 and CDR2 from the germline V gene are SGHRS and YFSETQ. Trimming took off 1 base at V and 5 bases at J, with 9 bases between the two ends. The CDR3 bases are TGCGCCAGCAGCTTGTCGGAGGAGACCGGGGAGCTGTTTTTT. It yields the protein CASSLSEETGELFF.